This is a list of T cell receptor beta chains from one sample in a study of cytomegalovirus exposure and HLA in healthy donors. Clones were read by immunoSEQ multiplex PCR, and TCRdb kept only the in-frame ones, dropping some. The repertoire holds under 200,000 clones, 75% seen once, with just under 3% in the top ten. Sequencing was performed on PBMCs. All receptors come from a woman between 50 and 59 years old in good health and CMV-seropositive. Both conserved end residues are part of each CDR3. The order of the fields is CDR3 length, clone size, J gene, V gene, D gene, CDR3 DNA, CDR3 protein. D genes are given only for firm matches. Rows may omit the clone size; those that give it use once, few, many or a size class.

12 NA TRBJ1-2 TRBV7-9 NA TGTGCCAGCAGTCCGGACTCTTGGTCTGTCACCTTC CASSPDSWSVTF
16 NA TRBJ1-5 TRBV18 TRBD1 TGTGCCAGCTCACTAGGACAGGGAGGGGGATATCAGCCCCAGCATTTT CASSLGQGGGYQPQHF
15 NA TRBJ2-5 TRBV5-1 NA TGCGCCAGCAGCGCCACTCCCCAGGTCGGAGAGACCCAGTACTTC CASSATPQVGETQYF
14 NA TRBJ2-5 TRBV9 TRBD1 TGTGCCAGCAGCGCCACAGGGGTGAAAGAGACCCAGTACTTC CASSATGVKETQYF
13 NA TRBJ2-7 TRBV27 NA TGTGCCAGCAGTCCAACAGAGACCTACGAGCAGTACTTC CASSPTETYEQYF
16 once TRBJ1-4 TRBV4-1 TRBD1 TGCGCCAGCAGCCACGTTCCCGGGACAGGGGTTGAAAAACTGTTTTTT CASSHVPGTGVEKLFF
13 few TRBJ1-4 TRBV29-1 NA TGCAGCGTTTCAATAAGACTCAATGAAAAACTGTTTTTT CSVSIRLNEKLFF
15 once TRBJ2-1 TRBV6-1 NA TGTGCCAGCAGTGAAGGGGGGGACAGCTACAATGAGCAGTTCTTC CASSEGGDSYNEQFF
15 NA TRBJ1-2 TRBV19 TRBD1 TGTGCCAGTAGTCGAGCCGGGACAGGGGGCCGAGGCTACACCTTC CASSRAGTGGRGYTF
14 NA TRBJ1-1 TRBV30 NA TGTGCCTGGGGATCACGAGGGGGAGACACTGAAGCTTTCTTT CAWGSRGGDTEAFF
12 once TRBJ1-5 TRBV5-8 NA TGTGCCAGCAGCGTAGTAAATCAGCCCCAGCATTTT CASSVVNQPQHF
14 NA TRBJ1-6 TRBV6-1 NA TGTGCCAGCAGTGAGCAGGGAAAGGCTTCACCCCTCCACTTT CASSEQGKASPLHF
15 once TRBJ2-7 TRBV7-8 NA TGTGCCAGCAGCCCGAGGCAGGGGCCGGCCTACGAGCAGTACTTC CASSPRQGPAYEQYF
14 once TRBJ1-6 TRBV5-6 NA TGTGCCAGCAGCTTGGCTCTGGCTAATTCACCCCTCCACTTT CASSLALANSPLHF